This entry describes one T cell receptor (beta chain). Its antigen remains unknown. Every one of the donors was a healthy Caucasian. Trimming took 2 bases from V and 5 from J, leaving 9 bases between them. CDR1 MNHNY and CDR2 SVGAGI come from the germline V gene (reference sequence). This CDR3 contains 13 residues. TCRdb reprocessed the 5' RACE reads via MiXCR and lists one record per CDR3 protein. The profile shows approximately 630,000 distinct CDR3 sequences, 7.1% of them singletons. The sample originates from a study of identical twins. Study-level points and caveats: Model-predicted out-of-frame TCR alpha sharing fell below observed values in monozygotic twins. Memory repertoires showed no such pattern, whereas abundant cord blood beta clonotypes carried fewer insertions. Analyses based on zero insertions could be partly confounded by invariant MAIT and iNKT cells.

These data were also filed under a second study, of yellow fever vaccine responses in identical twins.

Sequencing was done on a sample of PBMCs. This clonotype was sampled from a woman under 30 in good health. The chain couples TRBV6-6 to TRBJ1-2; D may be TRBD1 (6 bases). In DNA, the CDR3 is TGTGCCAGCAGTTACGGACAGCTTTATGGCTACACCTTC. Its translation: CASSYGQLYGYTF.